The 29 T cell receptor beta chains below all came from one sample that was sequenced in a study of tissue T cells after allogeneic stem cell transplantation. TCRdb's copy holds only in-frame clones and misses some; the assay was immunoSEQ multiplex PCR. This sample yields about 3,000 clones, of which nearly 50% are seen a single time; 25% to 35% belongs to the top ten. Indicated time point: mouse harvest day 14 after allogeneic transplant. Each mouse received 10^7 T-cell-depleted marrow cells plus 10^6 splenic CD5+ T cells by tail vein. Source material: lymph node tissue. The receptors come from a female BALB/c mouse given C57BL/6 T cells with graft-versus-host disease after an allogeneic hematopoietic cell transplant.

This clone was picked up a small number of times. The genes and germline here are from mouse. With the read ending 1 residue before the CDR3 end, the germline J gene is used to fill in that end. This rearrangement joins TRBV26 to TRBJ1-1; D perhaps matches TRBD1 (6 bases). V was cut by 8 bases and J by 0 bases, with 13 bases left in between. The CDR3 spans 14 residues. Germline V gene data show CDR1 as KGHPV and CDR2 as FQNQEV (reference sequence). CDR3 bases read: TGTGCCAGCGCCCGGGACAATGCAAACACAGAAGTCTTC. This translates into CASARDNANTEVF. The entire CDR3 is CASARDNANTEVFF.

This clone showed up just a few times. Genes here carry mouse names. The missing CDR3 end, 1 residue past where the read stops, is filled in from the germline J gene. The chain is built from TRBV26 and TRBJ2-7; TRBD1 might be the D (5 bases). Germline loops: CDR1 KGHPV, CDR2 FQNQEV (reference sequence). Trimming stripped 2 bases from V and 0 bases from J, with 5 bases between. CDR3 size: 13 residues. Incomplete CDR3 DNA: TGTGCCAGCAGTCTGGACAGCTCCTATGAACAGTAC. Translation: CASSLDSSYEQY. Given in full, the CDR3 is CASSLDSSYEQYF. The variable domain in full, completed from reference TRBV26 and TRBJ2-7, reads NSKVIQTPRYLVKGQGQKAKMRCIPEKGHPVVFWYQQNKNNEFKFLINFQNQEVLQQIDMTEKRFSAECPSNSPCSLEIQSSEAGDSALYLCASSLDSSYEQYFGPGTRLTVL.

This clone was detected a few times. Gene names follow the mouse nomenclature. Read data end 1 residue before the CDR3 end; the end is taken from the germline J gene. The chain employs TRBV13-2 and TRBJ2-1; TRBD2 matches 13 bases. V was pared by 5 bases and J by 6 bases, with 2 bases of the junction left unmatched. The CDR3 is 14 amino acids. The germline CDR1 and CDR2 sequences are NNHNN and SYGAGS (reference sequence). The CDR3 loop is CASGGTGGVAEQFF. Incomplete CDR3 DNA: TGTGCCAGCGGGGGGACTGGGGGGGTTGCTGAGCAGTTC.

As for this clone: Gene names follow the mouse nomenclature. The read finishes 1 residue shy of the CDR3 end, and the germline J gene is used to complete it. This chain joins TRBV4 and TRBJ2-3; the match to TRBD1 covers 7 bases. Trimming removed 4 bases from V and 3 bases from J; junction bases left unmatched: 1. Germline V gene lookup returns CDR1 LGHDT and CDR2 YNNKQL (reference sequence). The CDR3 consists of 13 residues. The CDR3 reads CASSLQGAETLYF. Incomplete CDR3 DNA: TGTGCCAGCAGCTTACAGGGGGCAGAAACGCTGTAT.

By sample fraction, this clone is large. The genes are named according to mouse. The chain's CDR3 is CASSSDWGRGEQYF. The DNA read from the CDR3 is TGTGCCAGCAGCTCCGACTGGGGGAGGGGAGAACAGTAC. The chain couples TRBV4 to TRBJ2-7, with 9 positions matching TRBD2. The read terminates 1 residue ahead of where the CDR3 ends, so the germline J gene completes it. Per the germline V gene, CDR1 is LGHDT and CDR2 is YNNKQL (reference sequence). The trim removed 4 bases at V and 7 bases at J, leaving 8 bases unmatched. The CDR3 is 14 amino acids.

Worth noting for this clone: All gene names here are mouse names. The read falls 1 residue short of the CDR3 end, and the missing part is taken from the germline J gene. The J gene is TRBJ1-1, the V gene TRBV17, with D tentatively TRBD1 (5 bases). The V gene lost 5 bases and the J gene lost 1 base, with 5 bases spanning the gap. The germline gives CDR1 MNHDT, CDR2 YYDKIL. The CDR3 runs 12 residues. The sequenced CDR3 bases are TGTGCTAGCAGTCAGGGGAACACAGAAGTCTTC. Protein product: CASSQGNTEVF. The CDR3 in full is CASSQGNTEVFF.

On this clone: Here the gene names and germline are mouse. Partial CDR3 DNA: TGCACCTGCAGTGACAGGGACACCTTGTAC. As protein: CTCSDRDTLY. The whole CDR3 sequence is CTCSDRDTLYF. This sequence joins TRBV1 and TRBJ2-4; a possible D gene is TRBD1 (6 bases). The read ends 1 residue early relative to the CDR3; the germline J gene fills the gap. Germline V gene sequence: CDR1 NSQYPW, CDR2 LRSPGD (reference sequence). V lost 4 bases, J lost 7 bases, and 6 bases lay in between. The CDR3 is made up of 11 amino acids.

The table lists this clone with a few counts. All gene names here are mouse names. The read stops 1 residue short of the end of the CDR3; the missing end is completed from the germline J gene. This sequence joins TRBV14 and TRBJ1-4; TRBD1 aligns across 8 bases. Germline CDR1 reads SGHDT; CDR2 reads FRDEAV. The V segment lost 2 bases and the J segment 5 bases; nucleotides outside the gene matches: 8. The CDR3 runs to 16 residues. The CDR3 DNA, read in part, is TGTGCCAGCAGTTTAAGAAGGACAGGGAGGAACGAAAGATTATTT. Its protein product is CASSLRRTGRNERLF. The entire CDR3 is CASSLRRTGRNERLFF.

This clone was counted a few times. Gene names denote mouse genes. The missing CDR3 end, 1 residue past where the read stops, is filled in from the germline J gene. This chain joins TRBV26 and TRBJ2-5, with TRBD2 identical over 10 bases. V shed 3 bases, J shed 6 bases, and the junction held 3 bases outside the gene matches. Germline V gives CDR1 KGHPV, CDR2 FQNQEV (reference sequence). The CDR3 loop spans 14 amino acids. CDR3 DNA (partial): TGTGCCAGCAGTCTCCCGGGACTGGGGGACACCCAGTAC. It translates to CASSLPGLGDTQY. The whole CDR3 reads CASSLPGLGDTQYF. Using reference TRBV26 and TRBJ2-5 for the parts outside the CDR3, the full variable domain is NSKVIQTPRYLVKGQGQKAKMRCIPEKGHPVVFWYQQNKNNEFKFLINFQNQEVLQQIDMTEKRFSAECPSNSPCSLEIQSSEAGDSALYLCASSLPGLGDTQYFGPGTRLLVL.

This clone has a handful of counts. The gene names given are mouse names. The read falls 1 residue short of the CDR3 end, and the missing part is taken from the germline J gene. The chain links TRBV5 to TRBJ2-7; D is ambiguous. This CDR3 region has 12 residues. V was clipped by 0 bases and J by 5 bases, with 5 bases between them. CDR1 is LGHNA and CDR2 is YNLKQL in the germline V gene (reference sequence). The covered CDR3 bases are TGTGCCAGCAGCCAAGATTGGCATGAACAGTAC. Its translation: CASSQDWHEQY. The whole CDR3 protein reads CASSQDWHEQYF.

This clone qualifies as medium-sized. All gene names here are mouse names. The sequence runs out 1 residue before the end of the CDR3; the remainder is reconstructed from the germline J gene. V gene TRBV3 combines with J gene TRBJ2-7; 7 bases align to TRBD2. Germline V lookup: CDR1 SNHLY, CDR2 FYNGKV (reference sequence). The V and J ends lost 1 base and 0 bases, in that order; junction bases with no gene match: 0. This CDR3 region has 14 residues. The sequenced part of the CDR3 DNA is TGTGCCAGCAGCTTAGACTGGGGCTCCTATGAACAGTAC. It yields the protein CASSLDWGSYEQY. The CDR3 as a whole reads CASSLDWGSYEQYF. Based on the CDR3 plus reference TRBV3 and TRBJ2-7, the full variable domain is GPKVLQIPSHQIIDMGQMVTLNCDPVSNHLYFYWYKQILGQQMEFLVNFYNGKVMEKSKLFKDQFSVERPDGSYFTLKIQPTALEDSAVYFCASSLDWGSYEQYFGPGTRLTVL.

On this clone: Gene names follow the mouse nomenclature. With the read ending 1 residue before the CDR3 end, the germline J gene is used to fill in that end. The chain links TRBV3 to TRBJ2-5; D ambiguous. Trimming cost V 1 base and J 2 bases, with 1 base left between them. Germline CDR1 is SNHLY and CDR2 is FYNGKV (reference sequence). This CDR3 region has 12 residues. CDR3 residues: CASSLGQDTQYF. The DNA read from the CDR3 is TGTGCCAGCAGCTTAGGCCAAGACACCCAGTAC.

By its share, this clone is medium-sized. Germline and genes here are mouse. The CDR3 goes on 1 residue after the read ends, and that part is filled in from the germline J gene. The chain links TRBV16 to TRBJ2-1; D is unresolved. V lost 1 base and J lost 6, with 7 bases in between. CDR1 and CDR2 (germline): SGHSA, FRNQAP. The CDR3 extends over 13 amino acids. CDR3 bases read: TGTGCAAGCAGCTTAGGGGTGGGTGCTGAGCAGTTC. Translated: CASSLGVGAEQF. The whole CDR3 sequence is CASSLGVGAEQFF.

Turning to this clone: Genes and germline are mouse. The read ends 1 residue shy of where the CDR3 ends; the end is completed using the germline J gene. The chain carries TRBV12-2 and TRBJ2-1, with D perhaps matching TRBD1 or TRBD2 (5 bases each). V was pared by 5 bases and J by 1 base, with 8 bases between. This CDR3 region has 13 residues. Germline V gives CDR1 SGHLS, CDR2 HYDKME. The CDR3 is CASLRDNYAEQFF. The CDR3 bases that were read are TGTGCCAGCTTACGGGACAACTATGCTGAGCAGTTC. Drawing the rest from reference TRBV12-2 and TRBJ2-1, the complete variable domain is NSGVVQSPRYIIKGKGERSILKCIPISGHLSVAWYQQTQGQELKFFIQHYDKMERDKGNLPSRFSVQQFDDYHSEMNMSALELEDSAVYFCASLRDNYAEQFFGPGTRLTVL.

In the case of this clone: Gene names follow the mouse nomenclature. The CDR3 end is not reached by the read, which stops 1 residue before it; the germline J gene fills it in. The V and J genes are TRBV23 and TRBJ2-4; TRBD1 is the table's D call, not checked against the DNA. Germline CDR1 KGHTA, CDR2 FQNQQP. The CDR3 totals 15 residues. The CDR3 sequence is CSSSLDRTSQNTLYF. CDR3 DNA (partial): TGCTCCAGCAGTTTGGACAGAACTAGTCAAAACACCTTGTAC. The full variable domain, rest sourced from reference TRBV23 and TRBJ2-4, is DAAVTQKPRYLIKMKGQEAEMKCIPEKGHTAVFWYQQKQSKELKFLIYFQNQQPLDQIDMVKERFSAVCPSSSLCSLGIRTCEAEDSALYLCSSSLDRTSQNTLYFGAGTRLSVL.

In regard to this clone: Mouse germline and gene names are used. The read ends 1 residue early relative to the CDR3; the germline J gene fills the gap. The chain uses TRBV26 and TRBJ2-2; D uncertain. Germline V CDR1 and CDR2: KGHPV, FQNQEV (reference sequence). Between the trimmed V and J ends, which lost 4 bases and 0 bases, there was a span of 6 bases. This CDR3 spans 14 amino acids. The sequenced part of the CDR3 DNA is TGTGCCAGCAGTCCGGGAGCAAACACCGGGCAGCTCTAC. Its protein product is CASSPGANTGQLY. The whole CDR3 sequence is CASSPGANTGQLYF.

In this sample, this clone turned up a few times. The genes are named according to mouse. The CDR3 end lies 1 residue beyond the end of the read and is filled in from the germline J gene. This chain connects TRBV16 to TRBJ1-4, with D tentatively TRBD1 (6 bases). Trimming took off 1 base at V and 2 bases at J, with 8 bases between the two ends. Germline loops: CDR1 SGHSA, CDR2 FRNQAP. The CDR3 is 15 amino acids. Incomplete CDR3 DNA: TGTGCAAGCAGCTTAGGGGGGGGCTCCAACGAAAGATTATTT. Its translation is CASSLGGGSNERLF. The whole CDR3 protein is CASSLGGGSNERLFF.

To note about this clone: The germline and genes are mouse ones. The CDR3 end is not reached by the read, which stops 1 residue before it; the germline J gene fills it in. The rearrangement links TRBV12-1 to TRBJ1-1; tentative D call: TRBD1 (6 bases). V dropped 1 base and J dropped 1 base, with 6 bases sitting between them. The CDR3 totals 13 residues. Germline CDR1 is SGHSN and CDR2 is HYEKVE. The CDR3 loop is CASSLGQNTEVFF. CDR3 bases read: TGTGCCAGCTCTCTGGGACAAAACACAGAAGTCTTC.

Comment on this clone: The gene names here belong to mouse. The read ends 1 residue shy of where the CDR3 ends; the end is completed using the germline J gene. The chain joins TRBV31 to TRBJ2-5, with 10 bases identical to TRBD2. J was trimmed by 3 bases and V by 0 bases; bases with no gene match: 0. CDR3 length: 14 residues. Germline CDR1 and CDR2: GKSSPN and SITVG. The sequenced part of the CDR3 DNA is TGTGCCTGGAGTCTGGACTGGGGGCAAGACACCCAGTAC. This translates into CAWSLDWGQDTQY. The CDR3, in full, reads CAWSLDWGQDTQYF.

Remarks on this clone: The listed genes are named as in mouse. Coverage ceases 1 residue before the CDR3 finishes, and the germline J gene fills in the end. The J gene is TRBJ2-3, the V gene TRBV16; possibly TRBD1 for D (5 bases). V lost 2 bases, J lost 0 bases, and 9 bases lay in between. This CDR3 spans 15 amino acids. Per germline, CDR1 SGHSA and CDR2 FRNQAP. The chain's CDR3 is CASSLPRVSAETLYF. The sequenced CDR3 bases are TGTGCAAGCAGCTTACCCAGGGTTAGTGCAGAAACGCTGTAT.

As to this clone: Gene names denote mouse genes. The read halts 1 residue ahead of the CDR3 end, with the missing end drawn from the germline J gene. The chain uses TRBV26 and TRBJ1-1; D gene uncertain. CDR1 is KGHPV and CDR2 is FQNQEV in the germline V gene (reference sequence). The CDR3 covers 12 residues. V dropped 6 bases and J dropped 4 bases, with 9 bases sitting between them. The CDR3 loop is CASSSGFTEVFF. The CDR3 DNA, read in part, is TGTGCCAGCAGCTCGGGCTTCACAGAAGTCTTC.

The sample holds a few counts of this clone. Mouse gene names apply. The read finishes 1 residue shy of the CDR3 end, and the germline J gene is used to complete it. The genes are TRBV26 and TRBJ2-1; TRBD2 matches 11 bases. Germline CDR1 KGHPV, CDR2 FQNQEV (reference sequence). J was trimmed by 5 bases and V by 5 bases; bases with no gene match: 5. The CDR3 covers 15 residues. CDR3 residues: CASSIRDWGNAEQFF. CDR3 DNA, as far as it was read: TGTGCCAGCAGTATCCGGGACTGGGGGAATGCTGAGCAGTTC.

Concerning this clone itself: Germline and genes here are mouse. The CDR3 is cut off 1 residue early in the read; its end comes from the germline J gene. The chain combines TRBV2 with TRBJ1-3; no reliable D call. The CDR3 has 15 residues. The V end lost 0 bases, the J end lost 0 bases, and 6 bases lay between the germline ends. Germline V gene data show CDR1 as LGHNA and CDR2 as YSYQKL. This chain's CDR3 is CASSQDQNSGNTLYF. The covered CDR3 bases are TGTGCCAGCAGCCAAGACCAGAATTCTGGAAATACGCTCTAT.

This clone was counted only a few times. Germline and genes here are mouse. Coverage ceases 1 residue before the CDR3 finishes, and the germline J gene fills in the end. The chain combines TRBV26 with TRBJ2-1; the match to TRBD2 covers 9 bases. CDR1 is KGHPV and CDR2 is FQNQEV in the germline V gene (reference sequence). V was pared by 4 bases and J by 11 bases, with 9 bases of the junction left unmatched. This CDR3 is built from 14 residues. The DNA read from the CDR3 is TGTGCCAGCAGTCCCCGGGACTGGGCGGGTAAGCAGTTC. Translating gives CASSPRDWAGKQF. The entire CDR3 is CASSPRDWAGKQFF.

This clone was recorded a few times. Mouse germline and gene names are used. The DNA ends 1 residue before the CDR3 does, and the rest of the CDR3 is filled in from the germline J gene. The rearrangement joins TRBV19 to TRBJ2-5; tentatively, D is TRBD2 (6 bases). The length of the CDR3 is 14 residues. V was pared by 2 bases and J by 2 bases, with 9 bases between. Looked up from germline, CDR1 is FNHDT and CDR2 is SITEND (reference sequence). The CDR3 is CASSIGWGQDTQYF. The covered CDR3 bases are TGTGCCAGCAGTATCGGCTGGGGCCAAGACACCCAGTAC.

This clone is a singleton in its sample. Mouse germline and gene names are used. Read data end 1 residue before the CDR3 end; the end is taken from the germline J gene. V is TRBV13-1 and J is TRBJ2-4, with unresolved D. The CDR3 contains 12 residues. CDR1 and CDR2 (germline): NSHNY, SYGAGN. V was pared by 2 bases and J by 0 bases, with 1 base between. The CDR3 DNA, read in part, is TGTGCCAGCAGTGAAAGTCAAAACACCTTGTAC. It specifies CASSESQNTLY. The whole CDR3 reads CASSESQNTLYF.

This clone has a handful of counts. Gene names are mouse gene names. The CDR3 goes on 1 residue after the read ends, and that part is filled in from the germline J gene. This chain uses TRBV24 with TRBJ2-3; a weak D match, TRBD1 (6 bases). The CDR3 sequence is 17 residues long. V gave up 1 base and J gave up 0 bases, with 14 bases separating them. CDR1 and CDR2 from the germline V gene are KGHTA and FRNEEI. CDR3 region: CASSLSMTGHSAETLYF. CDR3 bases read: TGTGCCAGCAGTCTGTCTATGACAGGCCATAGTGCAGAAACGCTGTAT.

A word on this clone: Gene names are mouse gene names. The read ends 1 residue early relative to the CDR3; the germline J gene fills the gap. The chain links TRBV26 to TRBJ1-1, with D unclear. V dropped 2 bases and J dropped 1 base, with 2 bases sitting between them. The CDR3 totals 12 residues. Germline V lookup: CDR1 KGHPV, CDR2 FQNQEV (reference sequence). The covered CDR3 bases are TGTGCCAGCAGTCTGGGGAACACAGAAGTCTTC. This gives the protein CASSLGNTEVF. The complete CDR3 sequence is CASSLGNTEVFF.

About this clone itself: Gene names denote mouse genes. The read stops 1 residue short of the end of the CDR3; the missing end is completed from the germline J gene. The chain carries TRBV26 and TRBJ2-4; D not certain. This CDR3 has 14 residues. Germline CDR1 is KGHPV and CDR2 is FQNQEV (reference sequence). Trimming removed 3 bases from V and 0 bases from J, with 7 bases in between. The sequenced part of the CDR3 DNA is TGTGCCAGCAGTCTCCTGTCTAGTCAAAACACCTTGTAC. Translation: CASSLLSSQNTLY. The complete CDR3 sequence is CASSLLSSQNTLYF.